What follows is one T cell receptor (beta chain) and its context. The sample is drawn from a study of CD8 T cells in Susac syndrome. The germline V and J ends were trimmed by 5 bases and 1 base, with 19 bases remaining between them. There are 17 residues in the CDR3. Per the germline V gene, CDR1 is SEHNR and CDR2 is FQNEAQ (reference sequence). Roughly 0.45 to 1 ug RNA was reverse transcribed with random hexamers. Using its own MiXCR run on the immunoSEQ multiplex PCR reads, TCRdb lists one record per CDR3 protein. The data show 250,000 to 350,000 distinct CDR3 sequences, about 92% seen once. The rearrangement uses TRBV7-9 and TRBJ2-3; D is undetermined. The clonotype was recovered from a human donor with multiple sclerosis. Sequencing was performed on CD4+ T cells from PBMCs. CDR3 in amino acids: CASSPGLKKDGTDTQYF. The CDR3 DNA reads as TGTGCCAGCAGCCCCGGGCTTAAGAAGGATGGCACAGATACGCAGTATTTT.